The 25 T cell receptor beta chains reported below all come from one sample, sequenced in a study of blood T cells in healthy people across ages. The authors ran a second PCR of roughly 7 to 11 cycles using a sample-barcoded 5' primer and a J-beta primer mix. TCRdb independently ran MiXCR on the 5' RACE reads; one entry per CDR3 protein. Among fewer than 650,000 distinct CDR3 sequences listed, about 26% were seen once. The sample was also reused in another study, on T cells of mothers and their children.

Sequenced: blood. The receptor source for this set is a boy under 10 years old in good health.

The chain recombines TRBV5-1 with TRBJ2-3; D is ambiguous. The germline V gene has CDR1 SGHRS and CDR2 YFSETQ. V was trimmed by 1 base and J by 2 bases, leaving 8 bases between them. The CDR3 sequence is 14 residues long. The CDR3 DNA is TGCGCCAGCAGCTTGCGACTGCTCACAGATACGCAGTATTTT. Translating gives CASSLRLLTDTQYF.

The genes are TRBV29-1 and TRBJ1-1, with D possibly being TRBD1 (5 bases). Trimming cost V 2 bases and J 1 base, with 8 bases left between them. The length of the CDR3 is 13 residues. The germline CDR1 and CDR2 sequences are SQVTM and ANQGSEA. The CDR3 nucleotides read TGCAGCGTTGAAACAGGCGAGAACACTGAAGCTTTCTTT. Translated: CSVETGENTEAFF.

In its sample, this clonotype was seen a few times. The V call is TRBV7-2, the J call TRBJ2-1; D ambiguous. This CDR3 contains 15 residues. V was pared by 3 bases and J by 3 bases, with 12 bases between. Germline CDR1 is SGHTA and CDR2 is FQGNSA. The CDR3 here is CASSLSPGYYNEQFF. The CDR3 region has the DNA TGTGCCAGCAGCTTGTCCCCCGGATACTACAATGAGCAGTTCTTC.

This clonotype was observed a handful of times. J is TRBJ2-5 and V is TRBV5-1; TRBD2 aligns across 7 bases. Unmatched junction bases numbered 4, after V lost 0 bases and J lost 2 bases. Germline V gene lookup returns CDR1 SGHRS and CDR2 YFSETQ. The CDR3 runs 15 residues. The CDR3: CASSLGSGYQETQYF. As DNA, the CDR3 is TGCGCCAGCAGCTTGGGTAGCGGGTATCAAGAGACCCAGTACTTC.

This clonotype has just a few counts. This chain connects TRBV27 to TRBJ2-7, with 9 positions matching TRBD1. Germline CDR1 and CDR2: MNHEY and SMNVEV (reference sequence). The CDR3 spans 13 residues. After removal of 5 bases from V and 5 bases from J, the junction contained 4 bases not matched to a gene. The CDR3 region is CASSPWTGDEQYF. CDR3 nucleotide sequence: TGTGCCAGCAGTCCGTGGACAGGGGACGAGCAGTACTTC.

The chain uses TRBV4-2 and TRBJ2-5, with D possibly matching TRBD1 (5 bases). Gene TRBJ2-7 matches the end of the DNA better, so the J call may be wrong. CDR3 length equals 15 residues. Germline V gene data show CDR1 as LGHNA and CDR2 as YNFKEQ. CDR3 sequence reads: CASSQEMDTSYEQYF. In DNA form, the CDR3 reads TGTGCCAGCAGCCAAGAAATGGACACATCCTACGAGCAGTACTTC.

J is TRBJ2-1 and V is TRBV29-1; 11 bases match TRBD2. The CDR3 contains 14 residues. V lost 5 bases and J lost 7; bases outside the gene matches: 7. The germline V gene has CDR1 SQVTM and CDR2 ANQGSEA. CDR3 in amino acids: CSVIAGGFGNEQFF. CDR3 coding DNA: TGCAGCGTTATAGCGGGAGGGTTTGGGAATGAGCAGTTCTTC.

V and J are TRBV7-8 and TRBJ2-3; 9 nucleotides match TRBD1. This CDR3 is 16 amino acids long. The V gene end was trimmed by 4 bases and the J gene end by 1 base; junction bases not matched to a gene: 6. Per germline, CDR1 SGHVS and CDR2 FQNEAQ. Here the CDR3 reads CASSYWTGEGTDTQYF. The DNA for the CDR3 is TGTGCCAGCAGCTACTGGACAGGGGAGGGCACAGATACGCAGTATTTT.

This clonotype appeared a few times. The chain couples TRBV20-1 to TRBJ2-1; 8 bases agree with TRBD1. The CDR3 runs 15 residues. With 0 bases clipped from V and 7 bases from J, the junction kept 8 bases outside the gene matches. The germline CDR1 and CDR2 sequences are DFQATT and SNEGSKA (reference sequence). This CDR3 is CSARDPRQGQNEQFF. The CDR3 DNA reads as TGCAGTGCTAGAGATCCAAGACAGGGGCAGAATGAGCAGTTCTTC.

This chain links TRBV2 with TRBJ2-5, with D unclear. CDR1 is SNHLY, CDR2 FYNNEI, per germline. V was trimmed by 7 bases and J by 5 bases, leaving 20 bases between them. This CDR3 has 15 amino acids. The CDR3 nucleotides read TGTGCCAGCAACTCTCAGGCCCTCCCAACGGAGACCCAGTACTTC. It specifies CASNSQALPTETQYF.

This clonotype showed up many times. The chain carries TRBV7-6 and TRBJ2-7, with D possibly matching TRBD2 (5 bases). The CDR3 is 13 amino acids. V shed 2 bases and J shed 7 bases, with 12 bases lying between them. Germline assignment: CDR1 SGHVS and CDR2 FNYEAQ. DNA for the CDR3: TGTGCCAGCAGCTTAACTTTCGGGGAAGAGCAGTACTTC. This sequence encodes CASSLTFGEEQYF.

This clonotype was observed a handful of times. The junction and the germline gene differ at one end; a read error may be behind it. The J gene is TRBJ2-1, the V gene TRBV2; tentatively, D is TRBD2 (5 bases). The V gene's germline CDR1 is SNHLY and CDR2 FYNNEI. This CDR3 comprises 13 residues. The CDR3 DNA reads TGTGCCAGCTCGAGGGAGCGAAGGAATGGGCAGTTCTTC. This gives the protein CASSRERRNGQFF.

V and J are TRBV5-5 and TRBJ2-1, with D uncertain. CDR1 SGHKS and CDR2 YYEKEE come from the germline V gene (reference sequence). V gave up 6 bases and J gave up 4 bases, with 14 bases separating them. This CDR3 contains 14 residues. The DNA of the CDR3 is TGTGCCAGCAAGGGTTTGCTGAATTACAATGAGCAGTTCTTC. Residues: CASKGLLNYNEQFF.

This clonotype was counted a few times. The chain is built from TRBV6-1 and TRBJ2-5; 7 bases are a match to TRBD2. Trimming took 7 bases from V and 1 from J; bases not matched to a gene: 9. CDR1 is MNHNS and CDR2 is SASEGT in the germline V gene. The CDR3 is 15 amino acids. In DNA, the CDR3 is TGTGCCAGCACGGTGCAGGCTAGCGGCCAAGAGACCCAGTACTTC. Translating gives CASTVQASGQETQYF.

J is TRBJ2-3 and V is TRBV20-1; 9 nucleotides align to TRBD2. Germline V gene lookup returns CDR1 DFQATT and CDR2 SNEGSKA (reference sequence). CDR3 length equals 15 residues. With V trimmed by 1 base and J by 2 bases, 4 bases remained unmatched. CDR3 protein: CSARAASGNTDTQYF. In DNA form, the CDR3 reads TGCAGTGCTAGAGCTGCTAGCGGGAACACAGATACGCAGTATTTT.

There are a few counts of this clonotype. The V gene is TRBV28, the J gene TRBJ2-5, with unresolved D. This CDR3 region has 13 residues. Germline loops: CDR1 MDHEN, CDR2 SYDVKM. Trimming pared 2 bases from V and 0 bases from J, leaving 4 bases between. The CDR3 sequence: CASSLRNQETQYF. In DNA, the CDR3 is TGTGCCAGCAGTTTAAGGAACCAAGAGACCCAGTACTTC.

Regarding this clonotype: No conserved phenylalanine or tryptophan is present at the end of the CDR3, so a read error is the likely explanation. This sequence joins TRBV25-1 and TRBJ1-2, with 8 bases lining up with TRBD1. Germline CDR1 and CDR2: MGHDK and SYGVNS. Trimming cost V 6 bases and J 4 bases; bases outside gene matches: 4. CDR3 length equals 13 residues. Here the CDR3 DNA reads TGTGCCAGCAGGATGACAGGGGCCTATGGCTACACCATC. It is translated as CASRMTGAYGYTI.

As DNA, the CDR3 is TGTGCCAGCGCCCGGGGGGGCGGCAATGAAAAACTGTTTTTT. Its translation is CASARGGGNEKLFF. The V gene is TRBV3-1, the J gene TRBJ1-4; tentatively, D is TRBD1 (6 bases). The CDR3 totals 14 residues. The V gene's germline CDR1 is LGHDT and CDR2 YNNKEL (reference sequence). Between the trimmed V and J ends, which lost 8 bases and 5 bases, there was a span of 15 bases.

Only one count was recorded for this clonotype. J is TRBJ2-3 and V is TRBV7-2; 8 nucleotides agree with TRBD2. The trim removed 5 bases at V and 6 bases at J, leaving 13 bases unmatched. This CDR3 comprises 16 residues. Germline CDR1 SGHTA, CDR2 FQGNSA. For the CDR3, the DNA is TGTGCCAGCAGCCCCCGACCGGCGGGAGGCTACGATACGCAGTATTTT. Residues: CASSPRPAGGYDTQYF.

This clonotype occurred a few times. V usage is TRBV25-1 and J usage is TRBJ2-5; 7 nucleotides line up with TRBD1. Germline CDR1 and CDR2: MGHDK and SYGVNS. The ends lost 1 base at V and 3 bases at J; junction bases unmatched: 5. The CDR3 covers 15 residues. CDR3 residues: CASSELDRPEETQYF. As DNA, the CDR3 is TGTGCCAGCAGTGAATTGGACAGGCCCGAAGAGACCCAGTACTTC. Looking up the rest from reference TRBV25-1 and TRBJ2-5 gives the full variable domain: EADIYQTPRYLVIGTGKKITLECSQTMGHDKMYWYQQDPGMELHLIHYSYGVNSTEKGDLSSESTVSRIRTEHFPLTLESARPSHTSQYLCASSELDRPEETQYFGPGTRLLVL.

This clonotype was seen at least ten times. V and J are TRBV20-1 and TRBJ1-2; 7 positions agree with TRBD1. Germline V gene lookup returns CDR1 DFQATT and CDR2 SNEGSKA (reference sequence). The CDR3 runs to 12 residues. The V and J ends lost 5 bases and 6 bases, in that order; junction bases with no gene match: 6. The CDR3 reads CSAPTGTDGYTF. In DNA form, the CDR3 reads TGCAGTGCTCCGACAGGGACTGATGGCTACACCTTC.

The genes are TRBV7-9 and TRBJ2-4; 10 bases are shared with TRBD1. CDR3 length: 16 residues. Germline loops: CDR1 SEHNR, CDR2 FQNEAQ (reference sequence). V dropped 1 base and J dropped 3; count of bases not matched to a gene: 3. CDR3 sequence (DNA): TGTGCCAGCAGCTTAGGCGGACAGGGGGTCAAAAACATTCAGTACTTC. It specifies CASSLGGQGVKNIQYF.

A note on this clonotype: A much more abundant neighbour one base away suggests this may be a read error. The V gene is TRBV27, the J gene TRBJ2-5; a possible D gene is TRBD2 (6 bases). The end of the DNA fits TRBJ2-7 better, so the J call may be wrong. Germline V CDR1 and CDR2: MNHEY, SMNVEV (reference sequence). This CDR3 has 12 amino acids. CDR3 nucleotide sequence: TGTGCCAGCAGTTTTGGGGGGACCGAGCAGTACTTC. This codes for CASSFGGTEQYF.

The chain joins TRBV12-3 or TRBV12-4 to TRBJ1-5, with D tentatively TRBD1 (6 bases). The CDR3 consists of 14 residues. Trimming shortened V by 11 bases and J by 0 bases, and 14 bases separated the two germline ends. The chain's CDR3 is CAGNLGGSNQPQHF. CDR3 coding DNA: TGTGCCGGCAACTTAGGGGGTAGCAATCAGCCCCAGCATTTT.

This chain connects TRBV10-2 to TRBJ2-2; 10 bases map to TRBD1. Trimming took 8 bases from V and 3 from J; bases not matched to a gene: 6. Germline CDR1 is WSHSY and CDR2 is SAAADI. The CDR3 extends over 15 amino acids. The CDR3 DNA sequence: TGCGCCAGCCTCCGGGACAGGGGTTACACCGGGGAGCTGTTTTTT. This gives the protein CASLRDRGYTGELFF.